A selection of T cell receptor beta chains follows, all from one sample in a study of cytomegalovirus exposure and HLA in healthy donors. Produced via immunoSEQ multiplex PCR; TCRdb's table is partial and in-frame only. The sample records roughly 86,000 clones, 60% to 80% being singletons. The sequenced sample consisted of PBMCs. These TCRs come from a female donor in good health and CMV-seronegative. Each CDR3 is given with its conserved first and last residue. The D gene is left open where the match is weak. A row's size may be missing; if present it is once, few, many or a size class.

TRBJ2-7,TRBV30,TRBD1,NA,CAWSASWTGGEQYF,TGTGCCTGGAGTGCGAGTTGGACAGGCGGCGAGCAGTACTTC
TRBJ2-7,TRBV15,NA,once,CATSDSPPEARNEQYF,TGTGCCACCAGCGATTCCCCGCCGGAGGCTCGGAACGAGCAGTACTTC
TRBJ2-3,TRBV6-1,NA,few,CASSEKIGGTDTQYF,TGTGCCAGCAGTGAAAAAATCGGGGGCACAGATACGCAGTATTTT
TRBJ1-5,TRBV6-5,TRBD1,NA,CASKDRDNQPQHF,TGTGCCAGCAAGGACAGGGATAATCAGCCCCAGCATTTT
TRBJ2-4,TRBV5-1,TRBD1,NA,CASSLVRQGVYGKNIQYF,TGCGCCAGCAGCTTGGTTCGACAGGGGGTTTACGGCAAAAACATTCAGTACTTC
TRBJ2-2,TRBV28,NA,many,CASSPPPGGGRNTGELFF,TGTGCCAGCAGTCCCCCGCCGGGGGGCGGGAGGAACACCGGGGAGCTGTTTTTT
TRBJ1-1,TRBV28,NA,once,CASSLWVAGEAFF,TGTGCCAGCAGTCTATGGGTTGCCGGTGAAGCTTTCTTT
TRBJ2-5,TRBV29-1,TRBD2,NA,CSVYGGAGETQYF,TGCAGCGTTTACGGGGGGGCCGGGGAGACCCAGTACTTC
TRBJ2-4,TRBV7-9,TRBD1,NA,CAEEGTGSKNF,TGTGCCGAGGAGGGGACAGGGTCGAAGAACTTC
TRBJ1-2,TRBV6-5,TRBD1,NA,CASRDPRGRDGYTF,TGTGCCAGCAGGGATCCTAGGGGGCGGGATGGCTACACCTTC
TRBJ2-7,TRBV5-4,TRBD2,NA,CASSPGGKSYEQYF,TGTGCCAGCAGCCCGGGGGGGAAATCCTACGAGCAGTACTTC
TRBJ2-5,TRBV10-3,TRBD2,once,CAISGRAGDLETQYF,TGTGCCATCAGTGGAAGAGCGGGAGATTTAGAGACCCAGTACTTC
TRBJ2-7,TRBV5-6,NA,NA,CASSFSGGVGYEQYF,TGTGCCAGCAGCTTTAGCGGAGGGGTAGGGTACGAGCAGTACTTC
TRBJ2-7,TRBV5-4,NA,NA,CASSLSAGVTYEQYF,TGTGCCAGCAGCTTGTCTGCGGGTGTAACCTACGAGCAGTACTTC
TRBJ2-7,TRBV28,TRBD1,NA,CATSGTDTYEQYF,TGTGCCACCTCCGGGACAGACACCTACGAGCAGTACTTC
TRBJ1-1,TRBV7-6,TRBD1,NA,CASSSQGGTEAFF,TGTGCCAGCAGCTCACAGGGGGGAACTGAAGCTTTCTTT
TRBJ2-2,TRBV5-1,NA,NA,CASTSGNTGELFF,TGCGCCAGCACCTCGGGGAACACCGGGGAGCTGTTTTTT
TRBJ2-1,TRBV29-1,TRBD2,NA,CSVEDILAGAFANEQFF,TGCAGCGTTGAAGATATCCTAGCGGGAGCCTTTGCCAATGAGCAGTTCTTC
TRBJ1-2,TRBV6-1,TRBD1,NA,CASSDLRGTGLYGYTF,TGTGCCAGCAGTGACCTTCGTGGGACAGGGCTCTATGGCTACACCTTC
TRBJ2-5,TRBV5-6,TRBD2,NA,CASSLFSSGGVRKLETQYF,TGTGCCAGCAGCTTGTTTTCCAGCGGGGGGGTCCGCAAGTTAGAGACCCAGTACTTC
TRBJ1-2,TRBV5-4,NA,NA,CASSPVGLRGLVDGYTF,TGTGCCAGCAGCCCCGTAGGTTTGCGGGGTCTCGTTGATGGCTACACCTTC
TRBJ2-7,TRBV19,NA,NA,CASQGFDHYEQYF,TGTGCCAGCCAGGGTTTCGATCACTACGAGCAGTACTTC
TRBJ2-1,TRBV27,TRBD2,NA,CASSAGLAGGPSNEQFF,TGTGCCAGCAGTGCGGGACTAGCGGGAGGGCCGAGCAATGAGCAGTTCTTC
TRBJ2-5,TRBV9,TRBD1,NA,CASSPRTGGAETQYF,TGTGCCAGCAGCCCTCGGACAGGGGGCGCTGAGACCCAGTACTTC
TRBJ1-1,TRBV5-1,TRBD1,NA,CASSLQGASEAFF,TGCGCCAGCAGCTTACAGGGGGCCTCCGAAGCTTTCTTT
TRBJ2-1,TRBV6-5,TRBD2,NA,CASSTGLAGNEQFF,TGTGCCAGCAGCACTGGACTAGCGGGAAATGAGCAGTTCTTC
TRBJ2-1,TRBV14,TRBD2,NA,CASSPATARASGTYNEQFF,TGTGCCAGCAGCCCGGCGACGGCAAGAGCTAGCGGAACCTACAATGAGCAGTTCTTC
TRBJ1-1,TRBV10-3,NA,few,CAIKGWGNTEAFF,TGTGCCATCAAAGGATGGGGCAACACTGAAGCTTTCTTT
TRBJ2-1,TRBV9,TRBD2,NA,CASSVEAGRDEQFF,TGTGCCAGCAGCGTAGAAGCGGGGCGGGATGAGCAGTTCTTC
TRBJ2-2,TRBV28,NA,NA,CASSSPQGINTGELFF,TGTGCCAGCTCAAGCCCCCAGGGAATTAACACCGGGGAGCTGTTTTTT
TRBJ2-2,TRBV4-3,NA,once,CASSQALRQGGLDGELFF,TGCGCCAGCAGCCAAGCTCTGAGGCAGGGGGGCCTGGACGGGGAGCTGTTTTTT
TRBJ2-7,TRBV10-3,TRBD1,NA,CATDGDRGKSEQYF,TGTGCCACGGACGGTGACAGGGGCAAGTCCGAGCAGTACTTC
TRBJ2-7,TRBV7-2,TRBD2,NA,CASSAGRGGSYEQYF,TGTGCCAGCAGCGCCGGACGGGGGGGTTCCTACGAGCAGTACTTC